A selection of T cell receptor beta chains follows, all from one sample in a study of post-analysis software for immune sequencing data. TCRdb re-derived calls from the PCR reads in MiXCR, one entry per CDR3 protein. The sample comprises 400,000 to 500,000 distinct CDR3 sequences, approximately 39% of which are singletons, and less than 10% rests with the top ten. Material: blood. The receptors stem from a girl aged 2 to 10 with multiple sclerosis. The CDR3 runs from the conserved cysteine through the conserved F or W. D genes are given only for firm matches. Only some rows state a clone size, as once, few, many or a class for expanded clones.

.	few	TRBJ2-5	TRBV12-3/TRBV12-4	TGTGCCAGCAGCCTCCAGGACTCGTCGGAGACCCAGTACTTC	CASSLQDSSETQYF
.	.	TRBJ1-2	TRBV28	TGTGCCAGCAGTACCTCAAGACAGGCGGGGTATGGCTACACCTTC	CASSTSRQAGYGYTF
TRBD2	.	TRBJ2-5	TRBV12-3/TRBV12-4	TGTGCCAGCAGTCCCCGACTAGCGTACGCGGAGACCCAGTACTTC	CASSPRLAYAETQYF
.	.	TRBJ2-1	TRBV7-2	TGTGCCGGATCATGGGGGCCCTACAATGAGCAGTTCTTC	CAGSWGPYNEQFF
TRBD1	few	TRBJ2-7	TRBV24-1	TGTGCCACCAGTGATCCGGGACAGGGGGCCTACGAGCAGTACTTC	CATSDPGQGAYEQYF
.	.	TRBJ1-2	TRBV5-1	TGCGCCAGCAGCTTGGCTGGGCGGGGGCTCTATGGCTACACCTTC	CASSLAGRGLYGYTF
.	few	TRBJ1-2	TRBV20-1	TGCAGTGCTAGAGAGTCGCCGGATAACTATGGCTACACCTTC	CSARESPDNYGYTF
.	few	TRBJ1-2	TRBV28	TGTGCCAGCAGTTTGATGGCAAGCTATGGCTACACCTTC	CASSLMASYGYTF
TRBD1	.	TRBJ2-1	TRBV29-1	TGCAGCGCTGGAGGGGGGGACAGGGGCGTTAGGGATGAGCAGTTCTTC	CSAGGGDRGVRDEQFF
TRBD2	.	TRBJ2-5	TRBV7-3	TGTGCCAGCAGCTTAATGGGACTAGCGGGAGGAGAGACCCAGTACTTC	CASSLMGLAGGETQYF
TRBD1	.	TRBJ2-5	TRBV28	TGTGCCAGCAGTGAGGGACAGGAAGAGACCCAGTACTTC	CASSEGQEETQYF
TRBD1	.	TRBJ1-1	TRBV29-1	TGCAGCGTCGACAGGGGTCAGAACACTGAAGCTTTCTTT	CSVDRGQNTEAFF
TRBD2	.	TRBJ2-7	TRBV20-1	TGCAGTGCTAGAGATTCGGCGGGGGTATACGAGCAGTACTTC	CSARDSAGVYEQYF
.	.	TRBJ2-7	TRBV10-3	TGTGCCATCAGTGATGGACAGAACGAGCAGTACTTC	CAISDGQNEQYF
TRBD1	few	TRBJ2-5	TRBV10-3	TGTGCCATCAGTGAGTCGACAGGGGGAGAGACCCAGTACTTC	CAISESTGGETQYF
.	.	TRBJ1-2	TRBV6-5	TGTGCCGGCAGTCGTCCGGGGCACGCTGGCTACACCTTC	CAGSRPGHAGYTF
.	.	TRBJ2-7	TRBV2	TGTGCCAGCGTTGGAGCGGGCAGCTCCTACGAGCAGTACTTC	CASVGAGSSYEQYF
.	once	TRBJ1-2	TRBV4-1	TGCGCCAGCAGCCAGGATAGGCAGGGAGCCTCTAACTATGGCTACACCTTC	CASSQDRQGASNYGYTF
TRBD2	.	TRBJ2-2	TRBV12-3/TRBV12-4	TGTGCCAGCAGGACTAGCGGGAGGGACACCGGGGAGCTGTTTTTT	CASRTSGRDTGELFF
TRBD1	.	TRBJ1-1	TRBV5-5	TGTGCCAGCAGCTTGAATCGGTGGACAGGGGCCACTGAAGCTTTCTTT	CASSLNRWTGATEAFF
TRBD1	.	TRBJ1-5	TRBV6-5	TGTGCCAGCAGTTACTCCGGACAGGGAAGTAGCAATCAGCCCCAGCATTTT	CASSYSGQGSSNQPQHF
.	.	TRBJ2-7	TRBV28	TGTGCCAGCAGCGCGCAAAGGGGACGCATTCTAGAGCAGTACTTC	CASSAQRGRILEQYF
.	.	TRBJ1-2	TRBV4-1	TGCGCCAGCAGCCTTTCCGCTTCGTATGGCTACACCTTC	CASSLSASYGYTF
TRBD1	few	TRBJ1-2	TRBV20-1	TGCAGTGCCGATGAAGGGGGCCCACAGAACTATGGCTACACCTTC	CSADEGGPQNYGYTF
.	few	TRBJ1-4	TRBV18	TGTGCCAGCTCACCGCCCCGCGGGGGGAGAAAACTGTTTTTT	CASSPPRGGRKLFF
.	.	TRBJ2-3	TRBV14	TGTGCCAGCAGCCAAGACTTAGCCCTCTTACCTACAGATACGCAGTATTTT	CASSQDLALLPTDTQYF
TRBD1	.	TRBJ2-1	TRBV15	TGTGCCACCAGCAGAGGGACAGGGGATGAGCAGTTCTTC	CATSRGTGDEQFF
TRBD2	.	TRBJ2-3	TRBV20-1	TGCAGTGGGACTAGCGGTAATAGCACAGATACGCAGTATTTT	CSGTSGNSTDTQYF
.	.	TRBJ2-7	TRBV6-5	TGTGCCAGCAGGAAGGGGGGGGCCTACGAGCAGTACTTC	CASRKGGAYEQYF
TRBD2	.	TRBJ2-7	TRBV28	TGTGCCAGCAGTCCGGGGGGGGCCGCCCCCTACGAGCAGTACTTC	CASSPGGAAPYEQYF
.	many	TRBJ2-3	TRBV7-2	TGTGCCAGCAGTTTAGTTGGCGATACGCAGTATTTT	CASSLVGDTQYF
.	few	TRBJ2-4	TRBV3-1	TGTGCCAGCAGCCAAGTCCGTTCTGAGCAGTACTTC	CASSQVRSEQYF
.	.	TRBJ2-1	TRBV5-1	TGCGCCAGCAGCTTGTCAGGGTCTAGCTCCTACAATGAGCAGTTCTTC	CASSLSGSSSYNEQFF
.	.	TRBJ2-1	TRBV6-5	TGTGCCAGCAGTTCACCCCCGTCAAACAATGAGCGGTTCTTC	CASSSPPSNNERFF
TRBD2	few	TRBJ2-1	TRBV6-1	TGTGCCAGCACTGAATCACCGCGGGGGGCCCGCAATGAGCAGTTCTTC	CASTESPRGARNEQFF
.	few	TRBJ2-1	TRBV7-2	TGTGCCAGCAGTCCAAGTCCCAGTACCCAGTTCTTC	CASSPSPSTQFF
.	.	TRBJ1-5	TRBV12-3/TRBV12-4	TGTGCCAGCAGTGCAAGCAATCAGCCCCGGCATTTT	CASSASNQPRHF
.	.	TRBJ1-1	TRBV7-2	TGTGCCAGCAGCTTAGCAGGGGCAATGTCGTACACTGAAGCTTTCTTT	CASSLAGAMSYTEAFF
.	.	TRBJ2-3	TRBV5-6	TGTGCCAGCAGCCACCTGGCTAGCGAGGCTAGATATACGCAGTATTTT	CASSHLASEARYTQYF